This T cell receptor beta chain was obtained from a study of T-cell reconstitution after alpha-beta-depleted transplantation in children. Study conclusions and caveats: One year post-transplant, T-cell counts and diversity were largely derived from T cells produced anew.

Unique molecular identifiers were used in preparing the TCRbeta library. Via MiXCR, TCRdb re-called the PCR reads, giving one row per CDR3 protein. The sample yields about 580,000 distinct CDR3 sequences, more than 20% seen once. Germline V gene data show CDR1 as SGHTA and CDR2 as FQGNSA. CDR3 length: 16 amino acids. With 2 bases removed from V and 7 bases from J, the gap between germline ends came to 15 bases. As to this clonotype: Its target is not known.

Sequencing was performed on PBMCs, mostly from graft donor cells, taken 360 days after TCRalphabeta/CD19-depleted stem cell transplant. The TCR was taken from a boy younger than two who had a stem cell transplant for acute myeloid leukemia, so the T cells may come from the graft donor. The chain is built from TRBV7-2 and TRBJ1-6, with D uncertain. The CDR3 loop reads CASSLKRAVGNSPLHF. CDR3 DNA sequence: TGTGCCAGCAGCTTAAAGCGAGCGGTGGGGAATTCACCCCTCCACTTT.